This T cell receptor (beta chain) was captured by sequencing in a study of response to subunit inactivated influenza vaccine. General observations from the study: A suggestion made by the authors is that each seasonal influenza vaccination recruits few new T cells.

MiXCR, run by TCRdb on the RT-PCR reads, gives a single entry per CDR3 protein. This sample has around 500,000 distinct CDR3 sequences, with about 10% found just once. A few counts support this clonotype. What it binds is not known. The length of the CDR3 is 15 residues. The ends were cut back, 3 bases at V and 0 bases at J, with 10 bases in the middle. Sample: PBMCs from blood, taken roughly 6 weeks after vaccination. The chain combines TRBV12-3 or TRBV12-4 with TRBJ2-3; D is possibly TRBD1 (5 bases). The TCR comes from a man aged 50 to 59 who received an inactivated influenza vaccine. CDR3 nucleotides: TGTGCCAGCAGTTTGGGGCCAGCTAGCACAGATACGCAGTATTTT. It encodes CASSLGPASTDTQYF.